This record covers a single T cell receptor (beta chain). Antigen: not known. Those patients picked for sequencing had displayed CD8+CD57+ cell expansion on flow cytometry. When blood sampling took place, the patients had received no therapy. The template for TCR beta VDJ and CDR3 sequence profiling was genomic DNA. TCRdb recomputed calls from the reads with MiXCR, one row per CDR3 protein. The data contain about 180,000 distinct CDR3 sequences, approximately 48% of them singletons. The germline V and J ends were trimmed by 4 bases and 11 bases, with 20 bases remaining between them. The CDR3 is made up of 14 amino acids. Germline V gene data show CDR1 as SGHRS and CDR2 as YFSETQ. This sample is drawn from a study of CD8+CD57+ T cells in acquired aplastic anemia. Study outcomes and limitations: Researchers report that around 30 CD8+ CDR3 sequences appeared in both patients and controls.

Sequenced input: sorted CD4+, CD8+, or CD8+CD57+ T cells (not recorded which) from PBMCs. This sequence was found in a human donor with aplastic anemia. The V call is TRBV5-1, the J call TRBJ2-3, with D perhaps being TRBD1 or TRBD2 (5 bases each). The CDR3, as DNA: TGCGCCAGCAGCCAGGGATACCCGACGAGGGAGCAGTATTTT. Amino acid sequence: CASSQGYPTREQYF.